This T cell receptor beta chain stems from a study of spatial heterogeneity in lung cancer. Sample time point: sample taken at primary tumor resection. Many counts were recorded for this clonotype. Deletions cut 0 bases from V and 1 base from J, with 10 bases between. This CDR3 comprises 15 residues. CDR1 is SGHRS and CDR2 is YFSETQ in the germline V gene. Every TCR cDNA molecule carried a tag that served as a unique molecular identifier. TCRdb re-called the 5' RACE reads with MiXCR, one entry per CDR3 protein. The data show 20,000 or so distinct CDR3 sequences, 3% to 3.5% seen once. This receptor was obtained from a female donor with early-stage non-small cell lung cancer. The sequencing used PBMCs, collected at surgery. The V gene is TRBV5-1, the J gene TRBJ1-1, with D unclear. The CDR3 DNA follows: TGCGCCAGCAGCTTGGCCAGACCTAAGAACACTGAAGCTTTCTTT. This sequence encodes CASSLARPKNTEAFF.